This T cell receptor (beta chain) was found in a study of spatial heterogeneity in lung cancer. Study-level information: Each unique TCR and UMI combination was seen more than ten times on average in raw reads.

Germline loops: CDR1 MNHNS, CDR2 SASEGT. CDR3 length equals 17 residues. V was pared by 4 bases and J by 1 base, with 9 bases of the junction left unmatched. Time point: sample taken at primary tumor resection. Sequencing covered unsorted whole RNA taken from tumor, nontumor lung or frozen PBMC. Every cDNA TCR molecule received its own unique molecular identifier. MiXCR was run by TCRdb on the 5' RACE reads, yielding one entry per CDR3 protein. Of approximately 40,000 distinct CDR3 sequences in the sample, about an eighth were seen once. The receptor comes from a male donor with early-stage non-small cell lung cancer. The sample was PBMCs, taken at surgery. This sequence joins TRBV6-1 and TRBJ2-3; 9 positions match TRBD2. CDR3 in amino acids: CASSAAGGAPGTDTQYF. In DNA, the CDR3 is TGTGCCAGCAGTGCTGCGGGGGGGGCCCCCGGCACAGATACGCAGTATTTT.